This record looks at one TCR beta chain sequence and its context. A much larger clone is a single base away; this may be a read error. The entry originates in a study of tumor-infiltrating lymphocytes in oesophageal squamous cell carcinoma. CDR3 size: 14 residues. Germline V gene data show CDR1 as MNHNS and CDR2 as SASEGT. TCRdb re-analysed the PCR reads in MiXCR, keeping a single row per CDR3 protein. The repertoire holds tens of thousands of distinct CDR3 sequences, about two fifths seen once, with around a quarter in the top ten. Sequencing was done on a sample of esophageal tumor tissue. This chain joins TRBV6-1 and TRBJ2-1, with 8 positions matching TRBD2. Judging by the DNA end, TRBJ2-7 fits better; the J call may be wrong. The TCR was taken from a male donor with esophageal squamous cell carcinoma. CDR3 in amino acids: CASMLAGSYNEQYF. The CDR3, as DNA: TGTGCCAGCATGCTAGCGGGTTCCTACAATGAGCAGTACTTC.